These 23 T cell receptor beta chains share one sample of origin, sequenced in a study of CD8+ T cells in alopecia areata. The sequencing template was cDNA reverse transcribed from extracted RNA. Profiled with immunoSEQ multiplex PCR; TCRdb holds only in-frame clones, not every one. Among around 250,000 clones listed, approximately 61% were seen once. The material was CD4+ T cells sorted from blood, obtained at week 0. These receptors were obtained from a human donor with alopecia areata.

The chain joins TRBV30 to TRBJ2-7; 10 bases match TRBD2. The germline V gene encodes CDR1 GTSNPN and CDR2 SVGIG (reference sequence). V was clipped by 4 bases and J by 3 bases; unmatched bases: 3. The CDR3 runs to 13 residues. The CDR3 is CAWTSSGGYEQYF. CDR3 sequence (DNA): TGTGCCTGGACGTCTAGCGGGGGCTACGAGCAGTACTTC.

Turning to this clone: The sample carries other DNA sequences with the same CDR3. The genes are TRBV29-1 and TRBJ2-6; unclear D gene. The V gene lost 1 base and the J gene lost 2 bases, with 6 bases spanning the gap. Germline CDR1 and CDR2: SQVTM and ANQGSEA. The CDR3 runs 14 residues. The CDR3 DNA reads TGCAGCGTTGAAGGGGGTCCTGGGGCCAACGTCCTGACTTTC. Its translation: CSVEGGPGANVLTF.

The rearrangement joins TRBV11-2 to TRBJ1-2; unclear D gene. Germline CDR1 is SGHAT and CDR2 is FQNNGV. Trimming removed 3 bases at V and 0 bases at J, with 5 bases between. CDR3 length equals 13 residues. CDR3 DNA: TGTGCCAGCAGCTTCACCCCTAACTATGGCTACACCTTC. Its translation is CASSFTPNYGYTF.

The V call is TRBV25-1, the J call TRBJ2-5, with D maybe TRBD2 (7 bases). Trimming left V 6 bases short and J 1 base short, with 15 bases between. The CDR3 extends over 15 amino acids. Germline V gives CDR1 MGHDK, CDR2 SYGVNS. CDR3 loop: CASSYYGGRQETQYF. The CDR3 nucleotides are TGTGCCAGCAGCTATTACGGGGGGCGCCAAGAGACCCAGTACTTC.

This clone was found a few times. This chain connects TRBV11-2 to TRBJ1-3; possible D gene TRBD1, 6 bases. The length of the CDR3 is 15 residues. Germline values: CDR1 SGHAT, CDR2 FQNNGV. V lost 5 bases and J 4 bases, leaving 15 bases between the germline ends. This chain's CDR3 is CASSGSRGQGNTIYF. CDR3 DNA sequence: TGTGCCAGCAGCGGGTCTCGTGGACAGGGAAACACCATATATTTT.

A remark on this clone: Other DNA sequences in the same sample also yield this CDR3. This chain links TRBV5-4 with TRBJ1-1, with 10 bases matching TRBD1. The junction had 11 bases not matched to a gene; V was cut back by 10 bases and J by 5 bases. The V gene's germline CDR1 is SGHNT and CDR2 YYREEE (reference sequence). The CDR3 runs to 14 residues. In nucleotides, the CDR3 is TGTGCCTCAAGCCGGGACAGGGGTCGGACTGAAGCTTTCTTT. This translates into CASSRDRGRTEAFF.

V is TRBV29-1 and J is TRBJ2-5; D may be TRBD2 (6 bases). Germline V gene data show CDR1 as SQVTM and CDR2 as ANQGSEA. V lost 5 bases and J lost 1, with 8 bases in between. The CDR3 contains 12 residues. The CDR3, as DNA: TGCAGCGTTCAGGAGGGCCAAGAGACCCAGTACTTC. The encoded protein is CSVQEGQETQYF. The full variable domain, in which reference TRBV29-1 and TRBJ2-5 provide the parts outside the CDR3, is SAVISQKPSRDICQRGTSLTIQCQVDSQVTMMFWYRQQPGQSLTLIATANQGSEATYESGFVIDKFPISRPNLTFSTLTVSNMSPEDSSIYLCSVQEGQETQYFGPGTRLLVL.

The chain couples TRBV7-2 to TRBJ1-2, with D perhaps TRBD1 (5 bases). Trimming pared 4 bases from V and 4 bases from J, leaving 10 bases between. CDR1 and CDR2 from the germline V gene are SGHTA and FQGNSA. The CDR3 is made up of 13 amino acids. The CDR3 bases are TGTGCCAGCAGCTCGGACACCATCTATGGCTACACCTTC. Amino acid sequence: CASSSDTIYGYTF. Complete variable domain (other parts from reference TRBV7-2 and TRBJ1-2): GAGVSQSPSNKVTEKGKDVELRCDPISGHTALYWYRQSLGQGLEFLIYFQGNSAPDKSGLPSDRFSAERTGGSVSTLTIQRTQQEDSAVYLCASSSDTIYGYTFGSGTRLTVV.

On this clone: Other DNA sequences of this sample code for an identical CDR3. The chain uses TRBV30 and TRBJ1-5; D is ambiguous. The CDR3 is 14 residues long. The V and J ends lost 0 bases and 2 bases respectively, with 8 bases between them. Germline V lookup: CDR1 GTSNPN, CDR2 SVGIG (reference sequence). The CDR3 coding sequence is TGTGCCTGGAGTGTACTTGGACGCAATCAGCCCCAGCATTTT. As protein: CAWSVLGRNQPQHF.

This chain joins TRBV4-3 and TRBJ2-7; tentatively, D is TRBD1 (5 bases). This CDR3 comprises 14 residues. Between the trimmed V and J ends, which lost 4 bases and 1 base, there was a span of 11 bases. Germline V gene lookup returns CDR1 LGHNA and CDR2 YSLEER. CDR3 sequence: CASSRHRGSYEQYF. The CDR3, as DNA: TGCGCCAGCAGCCGGCATAGGGGATCCTACGAGCAGTACTTC.

Comments on this clone: Other DNA sequences in the sample encode the same CDR3. The gene calls are TRBV7-9 and TRBJ2-5; the match to TRBD2 covers 11 bases. The CDR3 has 14 amino acids. J lost 5 bases, V lost 3 bases, and 2 bases had no gene match. The V gene's germline CDR1 is SEHNR and CDR2 FQNEAQ (reference sequence). CDR3 sequence (DNA): TGTGCCAGCAGCTTGGGGACTAGCGGCGAGACCCAGTACTTC. It translates to CASSLGTSGETQYF.

V gene TRBV5-1 combines with J gene TRBJ2-7; D is uncertain. With 0 bases removed from V and 0 bases from J, the gap between germline ends came to 7 bases. Germline loops: CDR1 SGHRS, CDR2 YFSETQ. This CDR3 has 14 residues. DNA for the CDR3: TGCGCCAGCAGCTTGGAGGGCAGCTCCTACGAGCAGTACTTC. Amino acids: CASSLEGSSYEQYF.

The V gene is TRBV29-1, the J gene TRBJ1-2; D call uncertain. Trimming took off 4 bases at V and 2 bases at J, with 5 bases between the two ends. This CDR3 has 11 amino acids. Germline loops: CDR1 SQVTM, CDR2 ANQGSEA. CDR3 loop: CSVGENYGYTF. Written as DNA, the CDR3 is TGCAGCGTTGGGGAGAACTATGGCTACACCTTC.

V usage is TRBV6-5 and J usage is TRBJ1-2; D is ambiguous. With 7 bases removed from V and 5 bases from J, the gap between germline ends came to 11 bases. The V gene's germline CDR1 is MNHEY and CDR2 SVGAGI. This CDR3 spans 12 amino acids. DNA of the CDR3: TGTGCCAGCATGGGCCCGGCTTATGGCTACACCTTC. Protein: CASMGPAYGYTF.

This clone occurred a few times. A junction end diverges from the germline sequence, so it may reflect a read error. DNA of the CDR3: TGTGCCACCCGCAGCCGGAGCGGGGGGGCCTATGAGACCCAGTACTTC. This sequence encodes CATRSRSGGAYETQYF. This chain joins TRBV15 and TRBJ2-5; TRBD2 agrees at 10 bases. CDR3 size: 16 residues. Germline CDR1 reads LNHNV; CDR2 reads YYDKDF (reference sequence).

The chain couples TRBV30 to TRBJ2-2; 7 bases agree with TRBD1. The V segment lost 5 bases and the J segment 4 bases; nucleotides outside the gene matches: 13. The CDR3 is 16 amino acids. Germline CDR1 reads GTSNPN; CDR2 reads SVGIG (reference sequence). DNA of the CDR3: TGTGCCTGGGCGTTCAAAGGGGGCCGATCCACCGGGGAGCTGTTTTTT. This translates into CAWAFKGGRSTGELFF. The variable domain in full, with the rest retrieved from reference TRBV30 and TRBJ2-2, is SQTIHQWPATLVQPVGSPLSLECTVEGTSNPNLYWYRQAAGRGLQLLFYSVGIGQISSEVPQNLSASRPQDRQFILSSKKLLLSDSGFYLCAWAFKGGRSTGELFFGEGSRLTVL.

Here the CDR3 reads CASSEEEVLWTQYF. In DNA, the CDR3 is TGTGCCAGCAGTGAGGAGGAGGTCCTCTGGACCCAGTACTTC. This chain joins TRBV2 and TRBJ2-5; D may be TRBD2 (5 bases). CDR3 length: 14 residues. V was cut by 3 bases and J by 7 bases, with 15 bases left in between. Germline V gene sequence: CDR1 SNHLY, CDR2 FYNNEI.

The chain employs TRBV29-1 and TRBJ2-3; 8 bases align to TRBD1. CDR1 and CDR2 (germline): SQVTM, ANQGSEA. With 5 bases clipped from V and 1 base from J, the junction kept 5 bases outside the gene matches. The length of the CDR3 is 14 residues. The CDR3 sequence is CSVRVDRGTDTQYF. Written as DNA, the CDR3 is TGCAGCGTTCGGGTGGACAGGGGCACAGATACGCAGTATTTT.

This clone was found a few times. The J gene is TRBJ1-1, the V gene TRBV29-1, with D unclear. The V end lost 7 bases, the J end lost 5 bases, and 8 bases lay between the germline ends. The germline V gene encodes CDR1 SQVTM and CDR2 ANQGSEA. CDR3 length: 10 residues. The DNA for the CDR3 is TGCAGCGCTCGGAGAACTGAAGCTTTCTTT. This sequence encodes CSARRTEAFF.

This clone was counted between two and nine times. V and J are TRBV30 and TRBJ1-2; D is undetermined. This CDR3 spans 12 amino acids. Per the germline V gene, CDR1 is GTSNPN and CDR2 is SVGIG (reference sequence). V lost 1 base, J lost 5 bases, and 8 bases lay in between. The CDR3 loop reads CAWSGQEYGYTF. In DNA, the CDR3 is TGTGCCTGGAGTGGGCAGGAGTATGGCTACACCTTC.

The chain combines TRBV27 with TRBJ2-5, with D possibly being TRBD2 (6 bases). This CDR3 has 12 amino acids. V shed 8 bases and J shed 7 bases, with 14 bases lying between them. In germline, CDR1 is MNHEY, CDR2 SMNVEV (reference sequence). CDR3 coding DNA: TGTGCCAGCGGGTCTACCGGGGGGACCCAGTACTTC. Translation: CASGSTGGTQYF.

This clone was found a few times. The chain combines TRBV4-1 with TRBJ1-5; 9 positions match TRBD1. The V gene end was trimmed by 2 bases and the J gene end by 1 base; junction bases not matched to a gene: 6. Germline lookup yields CDR1 MGHRA and CDR2 YSYEKL. The CDR3 has 17 amino acids. This chain's CDR3 is CASSQTTGGQSNQPQHF. The CDR3 bases are TGCGCCAGCAGCCAAACAACAGGGGGCCAAAGCAATCAGCCCCAGCATTTT.

The chain links TRBV11-2 to TRBJ2-3, with D possibly TRBD2 on 5 matching bases. V lost 4 bases to trimming and J lost 2 bases, with 7 bases between them. CDR3 length: 13 amino acids. CDR1 and CDR2 (germline): SGHAT, FQNNGV. The CDR3 DNA is TGTGCCAGCAGCTGGACTGTCACAGATACGCAGTATTTT. Translating gives CASSWTVTDTQYF.